This TCR beta chain was captured in a study of cytomegalovirus exposure and HLA in healthy donors. The study ran its PCR with 60 Vbeta and 13 Jbeta primers. Authors' data handling: The authors later counted roughly 87 million unique TCR beta chains, 9.5 million to 13 million of them shared. Assay: immunoSEQ multiplex PCR; the TCRdb copy retains only in-frame clones and omits some. That table is the source of V, J and clone size, and D and trimming were worked out from the DNA. The listing contains roughly 39,000 clones. V shed 3 bases and J shed 0 bases, with 12 bases lying between them. In germline, CDR1 is GTSNPN, CDR2 SVGIG (reference sequence). The CDR3 covers 15 residues.

The specimen was PBMCs. V and J are TRBV30 and TRBJ1-5; D is perhaps TRBD1 (6 bases). This receptor was taken from a man under 40 in good health and CMV-seronegative. CDR3 sequence reads: CAWRTRGSSNQPQHF. The CDR3 region has the DNA TGTGCCTGGAGAACCAGGGGAAGTAGCAATCAGCCCCAGCATTTT.